The T cell receptor beta chain under discussion was sequenced for a study of early T cells in non-severe SARS-CoV-2 infection. CDR3 length equals 14 residues. V gave up 5 bases and J gave up 4 bases; unmatched junction bases: 4. Germline-derived CDR1 and CDR2 are MNHEY and SMNVEV (reference sequence). This clonotype was detected a few times. Attachment of unique molecular identifiers to individual cDNA molecules was performed. TCRdb passed the 5' RACE reads through MiXCR, listing each CDR3 protein once. This sample carries fewer than 85,000 distinct CDR3 sequences, approximately 14% of them seen once, and the ten largest clones take roughly 3.7%.

The chain recombines TRBV27 with TRBJ1-5; TRBD1 aligns across 8 bases. The sequences come from whole blood, collected at baseline. The sequence was obtained from an adult who was a healthcare worker with PCR-confirmed SARS-CoV-2 infection or an uninfected control (not recorded which). As DNA, the CDR3 is TGTGCCAGCAGTCCCCGACAGGGGAATCAGCCCCAGCATTTT. Amino acid sequence: CASSPRQGNQPQHF.